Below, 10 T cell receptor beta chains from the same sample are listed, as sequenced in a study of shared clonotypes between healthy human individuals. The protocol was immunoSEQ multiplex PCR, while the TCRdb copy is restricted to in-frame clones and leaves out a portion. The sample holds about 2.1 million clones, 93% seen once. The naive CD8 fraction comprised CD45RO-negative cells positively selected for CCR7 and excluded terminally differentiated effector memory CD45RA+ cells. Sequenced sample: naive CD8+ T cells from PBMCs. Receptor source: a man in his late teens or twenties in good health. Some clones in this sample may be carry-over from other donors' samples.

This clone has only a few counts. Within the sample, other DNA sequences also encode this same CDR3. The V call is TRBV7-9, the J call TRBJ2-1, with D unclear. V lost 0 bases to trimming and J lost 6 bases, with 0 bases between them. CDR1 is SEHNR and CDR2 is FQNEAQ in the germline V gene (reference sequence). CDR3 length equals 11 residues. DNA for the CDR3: TGTGCCAGCAGCTTAGCCAATGAGCAGTTCTTC. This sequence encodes CASSLANEQFF.

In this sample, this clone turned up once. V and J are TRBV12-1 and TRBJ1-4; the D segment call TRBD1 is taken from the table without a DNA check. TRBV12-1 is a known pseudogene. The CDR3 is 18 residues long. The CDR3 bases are TGTGCCAGCAGCTTTGTGGATACAGGGGGCCAACCGAATGAAAAACTGTTTTTT. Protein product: CASSFVDTGGQPNEKLFF.

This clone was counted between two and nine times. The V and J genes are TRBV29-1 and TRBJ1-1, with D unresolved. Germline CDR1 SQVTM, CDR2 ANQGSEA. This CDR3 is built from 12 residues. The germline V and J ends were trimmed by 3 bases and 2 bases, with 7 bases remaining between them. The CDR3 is CSVDEINTEAFF. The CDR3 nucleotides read TGCAGCGTTGACGAAATAAACACTGAAGCTTTCTTT.

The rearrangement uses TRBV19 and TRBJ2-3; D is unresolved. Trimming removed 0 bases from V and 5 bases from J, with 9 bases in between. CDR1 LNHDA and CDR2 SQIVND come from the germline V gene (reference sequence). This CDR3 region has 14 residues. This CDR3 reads CASSIDPDKDTQYF. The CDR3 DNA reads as TGTGCCAGTAGTATAGATCCTGACAAAGATACGCAGTATTTT. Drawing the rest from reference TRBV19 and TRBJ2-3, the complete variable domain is DGGITQSPKYLFRKEGQNVTLSCEQNLNHDAMYWYRQDPGQGLRLIYYSQIVNDFQKGDIAEGYSVSREKKESFPLTVTSAQKNPTAFYLCASSIDPDKDTQYFGPGTRLTVL.

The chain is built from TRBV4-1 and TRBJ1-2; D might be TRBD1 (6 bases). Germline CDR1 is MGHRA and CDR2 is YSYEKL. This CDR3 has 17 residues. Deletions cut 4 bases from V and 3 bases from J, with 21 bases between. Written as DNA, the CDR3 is TGCGCCAGCAGCCCGAGGGGGGGGCCAGCCCCTTACTATGGCTACACCTTC. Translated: CASSPRGGPAPYYGYTF.

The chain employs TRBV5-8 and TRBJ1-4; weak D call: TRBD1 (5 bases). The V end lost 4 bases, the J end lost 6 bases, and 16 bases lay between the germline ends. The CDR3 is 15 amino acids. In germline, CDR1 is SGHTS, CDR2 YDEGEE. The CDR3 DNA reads TGTGCCAGCAGCGGGCGGACCCAAGGGGATGAAAAACTGTTTTTT. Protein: CASSGRTQGDEKLFF.

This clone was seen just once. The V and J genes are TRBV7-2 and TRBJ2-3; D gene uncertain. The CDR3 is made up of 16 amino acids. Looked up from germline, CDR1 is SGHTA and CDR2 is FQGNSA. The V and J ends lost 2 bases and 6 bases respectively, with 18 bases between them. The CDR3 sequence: CASSLPADLLDDTQYF. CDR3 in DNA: TGTGCCAGCAGCTTACCGGCGGACCTTCTTGATGATACGCAGTATTTT.

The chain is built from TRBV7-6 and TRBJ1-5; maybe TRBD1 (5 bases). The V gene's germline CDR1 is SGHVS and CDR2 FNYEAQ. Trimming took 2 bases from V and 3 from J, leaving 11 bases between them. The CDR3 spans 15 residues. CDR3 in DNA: TGTGCCAGCAGCTTATACCGGGGGACCAATCAGCCCCAGCATTTT. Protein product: CASSLYRGTNQPQHF.

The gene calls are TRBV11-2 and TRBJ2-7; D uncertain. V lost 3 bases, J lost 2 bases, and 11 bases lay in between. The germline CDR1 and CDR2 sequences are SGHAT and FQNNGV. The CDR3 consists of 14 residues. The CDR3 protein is CASSFGSWPYEQYF. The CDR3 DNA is TGTGCCAGCAGCTTCGGTTCGTGGCCCTACGAGCAGTACTTC. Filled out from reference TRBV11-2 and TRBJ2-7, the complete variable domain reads EAGVAQSPRYKIIEKRQSVAFWCNPISGHATLYWYQQILGQGPKLLIQFQNNGVVDDSQLPKDRFSAERLKGVDSTLKIQPAKLEDSAVYLCASSFGSWPYEQYFGPGTRLTVT.

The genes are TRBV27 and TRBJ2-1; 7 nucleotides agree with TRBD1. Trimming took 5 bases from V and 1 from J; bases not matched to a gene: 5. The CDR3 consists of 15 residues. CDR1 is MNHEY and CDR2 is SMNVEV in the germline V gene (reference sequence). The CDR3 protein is CASSPGQVSYNEQFF. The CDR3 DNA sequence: TGTGCCAGCAGTCCTGGACAGGTTTCCTACAATGAGCAGTTCTTC.